A single sample is the source of the 23 T cell receptor beta chains below, sequenced in a study of T cell repertoires in cytomegalovirus infection. TCRdb used MiXCR to reprocess the reads, holding one entry per CDR3 protein. The table includes around 740,000 distinct CDR3 sequences, 35% to 40% detected once. The specimen sequenced was PBMCs. Receptors were obtained from a human donor in good health (CMV status not recorded). Some clones in this sample may be carry-over from other donors' samples.

This rearrangement joins TRBV24-1 to TRBJ1-1, with 8 bases that match TRBD1. The CDR3 loop spans 12 amino acids. V lost 9 bases and J lost 10; bases outside the gene matches: 9. From germline, CDR1 is KGHDR and CDR2 SFDVKD. CDR3 region: CATAPDREGAFF. CDR3 DNA sequence: TGTGCCACCGCCCCGGACAGGGAAGGAGCTTTCTTT.

This chain links TRBV28 with TRBJ2-3; D may match TRBD1 or TRBD2 (6 bases each). V lost 2 bases, J lost 4 bases, and 13 bases lay in between. This CDR3 spans 15 amino acids. Per germline, CDR1 MDHEN and CDR2 SYDVKM. The CDR3 loop reads CASSLDIGGSDTQYF. The DNA for the CDR3 is TGTGCCAGCAGTTTAGACATAGGGGGGTCAGATACGCAGTATTTT.

As regards this clonotype: Here the CDR3 omits its conserved ending phenylalanine or tryptophan, so a read error is the likely source. The V and J genes are TRBV11-2 and TRBJ2-1, with 7 bases that match TRBD1. With 5 bases clipped from V and 3 bases from J, the junction kept 16 bases outside the gene matches. There are 18 residues in the CDR3. Germline CDR1 and CDR2: SGHAT and FQNNGV. CDR3 bases: TGTGCCAGCAGCCCCGCAGGGGACAGTCCTCTTCTCTACAATGAGCAGTTCTTA. Translated, it gives CASSPAGDSPLLYNEQFL.

This clonotype has a handful of counts. The V call is TRBV2, the J call TRBJ1-2; D ambiguous. V gave up 9 bases and J gave up 8 bases, with 25 bases separating them. Looked up from germline, CDR1 is SNHLY and CDR2 is FYNNEI. The CDR3 spans 15 residues. The CDR3 nucleotides are TGTGCCAGTAGCCCGGACGCTGGCGGGTTCGGCGGCTACACCTTC. Residues: CASSPDAGGFGGYTF.

This clonotype was recorded only once. A read error may account for a junction end that differs from germline. The chain uses TRBV28 and TRBJ2-3; D possibly matches TRBD1 or TRBD2 (5 bases each). Germline V gene sequence: CDR1 MDHEN, CDR2 SYDVKM. This CDR3 is 12 amino acids long. CDR3 sequence: CDSIQRGATQYF. The CDR3 bases are TGTGACAGCATTCAAAGGGGAGCTACGCAGTATTTT. The full variable domain, rest sourced from reference TRBV28 and TRBJ2-3, is DVKVTQSSRYLVKRTGEKVFLECVQDMDHENMFWYRQDPGLGLRLIYFSYDVKMKEKGDIPEGYSVSREKKERFSLILESASTNQTSMYLCDSIQRGATQYFGPGTRLTVL.

There are a few counts of this clonotype. The CDR3 DNA reads as TGTGCCAGCAGTTACAGGGCCGCAGTGGACACTGAAGCTTTCTTT. Protein product: CASSYRAAVDTEAFF. The gene calls are TRBV6-5 and TRBJ1-1; D call uncertain. Germline CDR1 MNHEY, CDR2 SVGAGI. V was shortened by 2 bases and J by 3 bases, with 13 bases between the two germline ends. This CDR3 contains 15 residues.

This clonotype was seen a few times. The chain uses TRBV6-5 and TRBJ2-1; TRBD1 or TRBD2 may be the D gene (5 bases each). The CDR3 extends over 15 amino acids. Germline V CDR1 and CDR2: MNHEY, SVGAGI. Deletions cut 2 bases from V and 3 bases from J, with 11 bases between. The CDR3 here is CASSYRQGVYNEQFF. In DNA, the CDR3 is TGTGCCAGCAGTTACAGGCAGGGAGTCTACAATGAGCAGTTCTTC.

The V call is TRBV3-1, the J call TRBJ2-1; D is possibly TRBD2 (6 bases). This CDR3 has 16 residues. The V gene's germline CDR1 is LGHDT and CDR2 YNNKEL (reference sequence). The V end was cut by 1 base, the J end by 2 bases, with 12 bases between. CDR3 in amino acids: CASSQGGAAPYNEQFF. DNA for the CDR3: TGTGCCAGCAGCCAAGGCGGGGCAGCCCCCTACAATGAGCAGTTCTTC.

A word on this clonotype: A much larger clonotype is one base distant, so this may be a read error. The chain combines TRBV11-2 with TRBJ2-1; 7 bases fit TRBD2. CDR3 size: 13 residues. Germline assignment: CDR1 SGHAT and CDR2 FQNNGV. In DNA, the CDR3 is TGTGCCGGCAGCTTAGAAGCCAGCGGGGCCCAGTTCTTC. Protein: CAGSLEASGAQFF.

The chain carries TRBV6-1 and TRBJ2-3; 9 bases line up with TRBD1. CDR3 length equals 15 residues. CDR1 MNHNS and CDR2 SASEGT come from the germline V gene. J lost 2 bases, V lost 4 bases, and 4 bases had no gene match. Here the CDR3 reads CASSVRDRDTDTQYF. The CDR3 nucleotides read TGTGCCAGCAGTGTCCGGGACAGGGACACAGATACGCAGTATTTT.

The genes are TRBV11-2 and TRBJ2-7; D uncertain. Per the germline V gene, CDR1 is SGHAT and CDR2 is FQNNGV. V was shortened by 6 bases and J by 0 bases, with 9 bases between the two germline ends. CDR3 size: 13 residues. CDR3 residues: CASSLTHSYEQYF. CDR3 coding DNA: TGTGCCAGCAGTTTGACACACTCCTACGAGCAGTACTTC.

This clonotype was recorded a few times. The chain is built from TRBV7-6 and TRBJ1-4, with 10 bases aligning to TRBD1. J lost 8 bases, V lost 4 bases, and 7 bases had no gene match. The CDR3 extends over 15 amino acids. Germline V lookup: CDR1 SGHVS, CDR2 FNYEAQ. This CDR3 reads CASSSTGTGEEKLFF. In DNA form, the CDR3 reads TGTGCCAGCAGCTCGACCGGGACAGGGGAGGAAAAACTGTTTTTT.

This clonotype came up a few times. The V call is TRBV20-1, the J call TRBJ1-1; 9 nucleotides match TRBD1. The CDR3 spans 16 residues. Unmatched junction bases numbered 8, after V lost 3 bases and J lost 0 bases. Germline CDR1 is DFQATT and CDR2 is SNEGSKA (reference sequence). CDR3 in DNA: TGCAGTGCTAGGCTTCCGGGACAGGGCTTGAACACTGAAGCTTTCTTT. It codes for CSARLPGQGLNTEAFF.

This chain uses TRBV5-6 with TRBJ1-2; maybe TRBD1 (5 bases). CDR3 length: 16 amino acids. Germline CDR1 is SGHDT and CDR2 is YYEEEE. Trimming removed 1 base from V and 8 bases from J, with 21 bases in between. The CDR3 DNA reads TGTGCCAGCAGCTTGAGGGCCGGGGCCCGTAGTATAGGCTACACCTTC. It specifies CASSLRAGARSIGYTF.

This clonotype was counted many times. The V and J genes are TRBV7-2 and TRBJ1-2, with D perhaps matching TRBD1 (6 bases). CDR1 and CDR2 (germline): SGHTA, FQGNSA. The CDR3 spans 15 residues. Deletions cut 6 bases from V and 2 bases from J, with 16 bases between. The CDR3 region is CASSATTRGNYGYTF. CDR3 coding DNA: TGTGCCAGCAGTGCCACCACCAGGGGAAACTATGGCTACACCTTC. Based on the CDR3 plus reference TRBV7-2 and TRBJ1-2, the full variable domain is GAGVSQSPSNKVTEKGKDVELRCDPISGHTALYWYRQSLGQGLEFLIYFQGNSAPDKSGLPSDRFSAERTGGSVSTLTIQRTQQEDSAVYLCASSATTRGNYGYTFGSGTRLTVV.

CDR3 sequence: CASSIPGYGYTF. The CDR3 bases are TGTGCCAGTAGTATCCCCGGATATGGCTACACCTTC. The chain is built from TRBV19 and TRBJ1-2; unclear D gene. The CDR3 is made up of 12 amino acids. CDR1 LNHDA and CDR2 SQIVND come from the germline V gene (reference sequence). Trimming left V 3 bases short and J 5 bases short, with 7 bases between.

This clonotype was picked up a small number of times. The V gene is TRBV11-2, the J gene TRBJ1-6; tentatively, D is TRBD1 (6 bases). Trimming took 5 bases from V and 14 from J, leaving 25 bases between them. The CDR3 contains 16 residues. Looked up from germline, CDR1 is SGHAT and CDR2 is FQNNGV. This CDR3 is CASSPRGGMGAWTLHF. As DNA, the CDR3 is TGTGCCAGCAGCCCTCGGGGAGGCATGGGGGCCTGGACCCTCCACTTT.

This clonotype was found a few times. The chain couples TRBV7-2 to TRBJ1-4; 8 nucleotides agree with TRBD1. The germline gives CDR1 SGHTA, CDR2 FQGNSA. V was pared by 4 bases and J by 7 bases, with 8 bases of the junction left unmatched. The CDR3 extends over 15 amino acids. The CDR3 loop reads CASSWDRSRSEKLFF. As DNA, the CDR3 is TGTGCCAGCAGCTGGGACAGGTCTCGGAGTGAAAAACTGTTTTTT.

The J gene is TRBJ1-1, the V gene TRBV12-3 or TRBV12-4; D not certain. The CDR3 is 13 residues long. V lost 11 bases to trimming and J lost 7 bases, with 20 bases between them. The CDR3 nucleotides read TGTGCCGTCATCTTCGGAGGCAGGATTGAAGCTTTCTTT. It codes for CAVIFGGRIEAFF.

The V and J genes are TRBV9 and TRBJ2-3, with D perhaps matching TRBD1 or TRBD2 (5 bases each). CDR1 is SGDLS and CDR2 is YYNGEE in the germline V gene. Trimming took off 0 bases at V and 5 bases at J, with 10 bases between the two ends. The CDR3 has 14 amino acids. CDR3 sequence (DNA): TGTGCCAGCAGCGTAGGGGGGATCAAAGATACGCAGTATTTT. The encoded protein is CASSVGGIKDTQYF.

The chain joins TRBV19 to TRBJ1-1, with D unresolved. V lost 2 bases and J 6 bases, leaving 10 bases between the germline ends. Per germline, CDR1 LNHDA and CDR2 SQIVND (reference sequence). The CDR3 consists of 13 residues. CDR3 loop: CASSIITSAEAFF. CDR3 in DNA: TGTGCCAGTAGTATAATAACGAGCGCTGAAGCTTTCTTT.

On this clonotype itself: A much more abundant neighbour one base away suggests this may be a read error. The chain recombines TRBV10-1 with TRBJ2-7; TRBD1 matches 7 bases. Germline loops: CDR1 WNHNN, CDR2 SYGVQD (reference sequence). V gave up 8 bases and J gave up 5 bases; unmatched junction bases: 18. The CDR3 totals 16 residues. The CDR3 coding sequence is TGCGCCAGCCCCCCCTTTGGGACAGCGCTAACCGACGAGCAGTACTTC. Translating gives CASPPFGTALTDEQYF.

The chain uses TRBV19 and TRBJ1-1; D is unresolved. V was cut by 9 bases and J by 2 bases, with 22 bases left in between. The CDR3 consists of 16 residues. The germline gives CDR1 LNHDA, CDR2 SQIVND (reference sequence). CDR3 protein: CASTSVKGPSNTEAFF. The CDR3 coding sequence is TGTGCCAGCACCTCAGTAAAGGGCCCAAGTAACACTGAAGCTTTCTTT.